This is a list of T cell receptor beta chains from one sample in a study of T cells in Graves' hyperthyroidism and ophthalmopathy. TCRdb passed the multiplex PCR reads through MiXCR, listing each CDR3 protein once. The repertoire has hundreds of thousands of distinct CDR3 sequences, over 11% of them found once; the top ten carry 5.8%. Sample: blood. All receptors come from a woman in her twenties or thirties with Graves' hyperthyroidism that later progressed to Graves' ophthalmopathy. The CDR3 runs from the conserved cysteine through the conserved F or W. Each record gives: V gene, clone size, J gene, D gene, CDR3 DNA, CDR3 protein. The D gene is left open where the match is weak. The listing skips clone size in some rows; elsewhere it reads once, few, many or a size class.

V: TRBV19; size: -; J: TRBJ1-5; D: TRBD1; DNA: TGTGCCAGTACGCTACAGGGGAGCAATCAGCCCCAGCATTTT; CDR3: CASTLQGSNQPQHF
V: TRBV7-9; size: -; J: TRBJ1-3; D: TRBD1; DNA: TGCGCCAGCAGTCTCGACAGGGAATCTGGAAACACCATATATTTT; CDR3: CASSLDRESGNTIYF
V: TRBV25-1; size: -; J: TRBJ2-1; D: TRBD1; DNA: TGTGCCAGCATCTCCGGGACAGGGAGTGAGCAGTTCTTC; CDR3: CASISGTGSEQFF
V: TRBV7-3; size: many; J: TRBJ2-1; D: TRBD2; DNA: TGTGCCAGCAGCTTATCCCCAGCGGGAGCCCACAATGAGCAGTTCTTC; CDR3: CASSLSPAGAHNEQFF
V: TRBV5-1; size: few; J: TRBJ1-4; D: -; DNA: TGCGCCAGCAGCTTGGACGGGACCCTAGGGGAAAAACTGTTTTTT; CDR3: CASSLDGTLGEKLFF
V: TRBV3-1; size: many; J: TRBJ1-2; D: -; DNA: TGTGCCAGCAGCCAAGCCGCAAGAGGAGGAGGCTACACCTTC; CDR3: CASSQAARGGGYTF
V: TRBV19; size: -; J: TRBJ1-5; D: -; DNA: TGTGCCAGTAGATCCGACAGAAATAGCAATCAGCCCCAGCATTTT; CDR3: CASRSDRNSNQPQHF
V: TRBV6-5; size: many; J: TRBJ1-2; D: TRBD1; DNA: TGTGCCAGCAGTTACCGGGACAGGCCCTACTATGGCTACACCTTC; CDR3: CASSYRDRPYYGYTF
V: TRBV20-1; size: many; J: TRBJ2-7; D: -; DNA: TGCAGTGCTAGAGCAGGGTACTTC; CDR3: CSARAGYF
V: TRBV28; size: -; J: TRBJ2-7; D: -; DNA: TGTGCCAGCAGCCCACCCACCTACGAGCAGTACTTC; CDR3: CASSPPTYEQYF
V: TRBV10-3; size: many; J: TRBJ2-3; D: TRBD2; DNA: TGTGCCATCACTGATAGCGGGAGCACAGATACGCAGTATTTT; CDR3: CAITDSGSTDTQYF
V: TRBV9; size: few; J: TRBJ2-1; D: -; DNA: TGTGCCAGCAGCGTAGCTGGGGGAGGGGGGTACAATGAGCAGTTCTTC; CDR3: CASSVAGGGGYNEQFF
V: TRBV7-2; size: many; J: TRBJ1-2; D: -; DNA: TGTGCCAGCAGCTTAGGGGGGCAGGCCAGGGGCTACACCTTC; CDR3: CASSLGGQARGYTF
V: TRBV11-2; size: many; J: TRBJ1-2; D: -; DNA: TGTGCCAGCAGCTTAGGACAGGATGGCTACACCTTC; CDR3: CASSLGQDGYTF
V: TRBV6-1; size: many; J: TRBJ1-2; D: TRBD1; DNA: TGTGCCACCTCGACAGGGGGTGGCTATGGCTACACCTTC; CDR3: CATSTGGGYGYTF
V: TRBV24-1; size: many; J: TRBJ2-5; D: TRBD1; DNA: TGTGCCACCAGTGGGGACAGATCGGAGACCCAGTACTTC; CDR3: CATSGDRSETQYF